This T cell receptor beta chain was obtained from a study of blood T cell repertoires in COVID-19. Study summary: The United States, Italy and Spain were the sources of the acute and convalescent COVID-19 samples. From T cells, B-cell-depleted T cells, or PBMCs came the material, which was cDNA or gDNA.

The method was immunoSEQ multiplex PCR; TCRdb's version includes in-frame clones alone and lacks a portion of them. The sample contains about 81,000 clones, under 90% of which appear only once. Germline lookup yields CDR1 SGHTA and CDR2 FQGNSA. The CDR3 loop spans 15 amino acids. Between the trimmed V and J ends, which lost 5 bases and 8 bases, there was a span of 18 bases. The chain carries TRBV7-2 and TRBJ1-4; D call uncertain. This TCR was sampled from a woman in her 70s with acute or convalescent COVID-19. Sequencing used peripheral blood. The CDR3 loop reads CASSPPTIGREKLFF. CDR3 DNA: TGTGCCAGCAGCCCCCCGACAATTGGGAGGGAAAAACTGTTTTTT.